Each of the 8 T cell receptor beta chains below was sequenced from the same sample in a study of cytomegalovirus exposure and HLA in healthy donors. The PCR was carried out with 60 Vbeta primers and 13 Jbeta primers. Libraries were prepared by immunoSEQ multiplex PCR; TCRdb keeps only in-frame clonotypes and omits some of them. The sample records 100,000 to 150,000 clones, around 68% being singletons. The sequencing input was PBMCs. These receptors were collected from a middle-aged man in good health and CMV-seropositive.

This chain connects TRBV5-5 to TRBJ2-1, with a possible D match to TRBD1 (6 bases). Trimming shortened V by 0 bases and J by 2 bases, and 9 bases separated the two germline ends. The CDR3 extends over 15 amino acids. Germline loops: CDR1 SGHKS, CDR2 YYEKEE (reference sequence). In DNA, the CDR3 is TGTGCCAGCAGCTTGGAAGCAGGGGCCTACAATGAGCAGTTCTTC. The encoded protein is CASSLEAGAYNEQFF.

The CDR3 sequence is CSVGQGSRNTEAFF. The CDR3, as DNA: TGCAGCGTGGGACAGGGGAGTAGGAACACTGAAGCTTTCTTT. The chain recombines TRBV29-1 with TRBJ1-1; 10 bases align to TRBD1. Germline CDR1 SQVTM, CDR2 ANQGSEA. This CDR3 contains 14 residues. The V segment lost 6 bases and the J segment 1 base; nucleotides outside the gene matches: 5.

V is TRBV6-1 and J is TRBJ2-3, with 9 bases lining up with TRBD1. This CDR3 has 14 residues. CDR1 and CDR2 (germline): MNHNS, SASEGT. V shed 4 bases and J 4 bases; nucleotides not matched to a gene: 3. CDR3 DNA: TGTGCCAGCAGTGTGGACAGGGGCCCAGATACGCAGTATTTT. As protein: CASSVDRGPDTQYF.

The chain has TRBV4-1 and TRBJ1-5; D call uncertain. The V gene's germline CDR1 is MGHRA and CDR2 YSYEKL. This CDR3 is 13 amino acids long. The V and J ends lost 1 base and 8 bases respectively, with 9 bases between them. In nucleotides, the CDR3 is TGCGCCAGCAGCCAAGGGCGGATAGAGCCCCAGCATTTT. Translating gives CASSQGRIEPQHF.

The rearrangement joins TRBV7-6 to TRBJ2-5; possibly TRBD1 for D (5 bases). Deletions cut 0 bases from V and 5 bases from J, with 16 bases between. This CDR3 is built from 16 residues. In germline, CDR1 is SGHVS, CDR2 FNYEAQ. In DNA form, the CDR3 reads TGTGCCAGCAGCTTAGCGACGACAGAGGATACGGAGACCCAGTACTTC. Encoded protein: CASSLATTEDTETQYF.

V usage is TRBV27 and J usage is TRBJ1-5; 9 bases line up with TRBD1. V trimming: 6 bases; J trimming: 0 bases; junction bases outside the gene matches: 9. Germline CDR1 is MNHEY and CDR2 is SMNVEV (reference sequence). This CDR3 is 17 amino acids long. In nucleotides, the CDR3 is TGTGCCAGCAGCCGCCTGACAGGGGGAGATAGCAATCAGCCCCAGCATTTT. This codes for CASSRLTGGDSNQPQHF.

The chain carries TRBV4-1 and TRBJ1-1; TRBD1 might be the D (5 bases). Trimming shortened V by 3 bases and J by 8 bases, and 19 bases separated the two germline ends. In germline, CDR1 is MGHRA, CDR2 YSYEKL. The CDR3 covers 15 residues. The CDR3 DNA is TGCGCCAGCAGCCATGGCTTGGGAGGGACTGGAGAAGCTTTCTTT. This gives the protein CASSHGLGGTGEAFF.

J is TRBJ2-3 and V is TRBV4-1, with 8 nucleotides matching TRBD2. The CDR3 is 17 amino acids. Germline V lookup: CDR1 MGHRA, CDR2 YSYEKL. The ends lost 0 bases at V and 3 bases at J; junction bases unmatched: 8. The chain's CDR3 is CASSQDERGTLTDTQYF. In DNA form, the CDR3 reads TGCGCCAGCAGCCAAGATGAGCGGGGGACACTTACAGATACGCAGTATTTT.